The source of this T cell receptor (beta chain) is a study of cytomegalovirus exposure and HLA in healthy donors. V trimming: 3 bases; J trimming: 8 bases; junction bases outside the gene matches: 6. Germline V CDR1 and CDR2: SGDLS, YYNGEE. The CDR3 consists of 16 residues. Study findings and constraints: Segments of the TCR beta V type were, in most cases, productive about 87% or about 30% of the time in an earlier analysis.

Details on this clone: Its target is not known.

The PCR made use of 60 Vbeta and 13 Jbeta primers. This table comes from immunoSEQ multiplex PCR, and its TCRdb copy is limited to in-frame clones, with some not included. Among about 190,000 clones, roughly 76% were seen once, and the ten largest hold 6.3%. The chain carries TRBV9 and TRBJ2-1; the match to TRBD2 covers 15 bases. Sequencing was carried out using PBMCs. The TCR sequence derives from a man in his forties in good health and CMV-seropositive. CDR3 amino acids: CASSARTSGGGYEQFF. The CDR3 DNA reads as TGTGCCAGCAGCGCCAGGACTAGCGGGGGGGGGTATGAGCAGTTCTTC.